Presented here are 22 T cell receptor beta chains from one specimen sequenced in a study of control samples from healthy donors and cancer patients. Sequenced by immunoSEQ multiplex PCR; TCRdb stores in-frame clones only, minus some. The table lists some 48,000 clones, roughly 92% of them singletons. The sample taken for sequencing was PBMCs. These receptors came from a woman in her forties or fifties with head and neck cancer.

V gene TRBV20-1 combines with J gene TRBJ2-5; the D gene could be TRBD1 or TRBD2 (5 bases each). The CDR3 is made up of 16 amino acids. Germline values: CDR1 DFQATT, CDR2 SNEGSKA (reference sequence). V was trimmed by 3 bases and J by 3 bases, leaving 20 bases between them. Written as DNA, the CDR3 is TGCAGTGCTAGTCAGCTGGTCGATCGGGGCAAAGAGACCCAGTACTTC. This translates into CSASQLVDRGKETQYF.

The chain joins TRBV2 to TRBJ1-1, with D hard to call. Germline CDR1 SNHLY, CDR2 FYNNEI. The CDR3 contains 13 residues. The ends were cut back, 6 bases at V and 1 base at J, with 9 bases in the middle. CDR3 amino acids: CASSASGNTEAFF. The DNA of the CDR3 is TGTGCCAGCAGCGCATCAGGGAACACTGAAGCTTTCTTT.

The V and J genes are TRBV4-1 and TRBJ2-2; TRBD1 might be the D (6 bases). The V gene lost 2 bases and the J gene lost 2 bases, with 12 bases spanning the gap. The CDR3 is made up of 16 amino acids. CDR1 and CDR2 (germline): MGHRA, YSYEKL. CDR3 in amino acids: CASSQSQGLNTGELFF. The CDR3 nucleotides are TGCGCCAGCAGCCAATCACAGGGTCTTAACACCGGGGAGCTGTTTTTT.

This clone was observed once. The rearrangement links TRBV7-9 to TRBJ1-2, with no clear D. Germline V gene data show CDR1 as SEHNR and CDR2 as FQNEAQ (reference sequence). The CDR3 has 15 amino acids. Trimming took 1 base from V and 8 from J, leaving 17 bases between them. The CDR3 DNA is TGTGCCAGCAGCTTAGAAGAGACACCTTCGGCCGGCTACACCTTC. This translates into CASSLEETPSAGYTF.

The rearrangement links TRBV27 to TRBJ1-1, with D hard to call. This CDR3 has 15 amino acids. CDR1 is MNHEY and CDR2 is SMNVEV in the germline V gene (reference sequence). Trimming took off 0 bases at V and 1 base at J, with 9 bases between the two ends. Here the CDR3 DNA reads TGTGCCAGCAGTTTATCCAACGCCAGGAACACTGAAGCTTTCTTT. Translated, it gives CASSLSNARNTEAFF.

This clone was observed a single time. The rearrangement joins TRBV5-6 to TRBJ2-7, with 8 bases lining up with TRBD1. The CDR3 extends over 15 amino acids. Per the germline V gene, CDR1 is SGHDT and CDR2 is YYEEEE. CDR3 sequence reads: CDFLWDRPSSYEQYF. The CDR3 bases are TGTGACTTCCTTTGGGACAGGCCTAGCTCCTACGAGCAGTACTTC.

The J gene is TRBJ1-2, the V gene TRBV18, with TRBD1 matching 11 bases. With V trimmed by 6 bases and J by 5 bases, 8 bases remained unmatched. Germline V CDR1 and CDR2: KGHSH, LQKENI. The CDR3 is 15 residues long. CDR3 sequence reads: CASSPPDRGHYGYTF. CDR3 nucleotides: TGTGCCAGCTCGCCTCCGGACAGGGGGCATTATGGCTACACCTTC.

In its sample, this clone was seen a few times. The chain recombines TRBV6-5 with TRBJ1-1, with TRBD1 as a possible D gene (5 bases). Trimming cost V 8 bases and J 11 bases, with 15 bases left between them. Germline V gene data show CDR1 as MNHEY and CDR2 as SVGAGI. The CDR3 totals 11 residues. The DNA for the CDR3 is TGTGCCAGCGGGCAGACCGAGGGGGCTTTCTTT. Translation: CASGQTEGAFF.

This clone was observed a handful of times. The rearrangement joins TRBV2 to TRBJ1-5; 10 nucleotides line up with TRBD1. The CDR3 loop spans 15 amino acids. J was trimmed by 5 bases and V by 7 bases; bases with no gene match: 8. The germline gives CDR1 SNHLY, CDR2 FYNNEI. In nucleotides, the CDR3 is TGTGCCAGCACCTGGGGACAGGGGTTGGATCAGCCCCAGCATTTT. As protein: CASTWGQGLDQPQHF.

Here the CDR3 reads CASSGHSMETQYF. DNA for the CDR3: TGTGCCAGCAGCGGGCACTCGATGGAGACCCAGTACTTC. J is TRBJ2-5 and V is TRBV11-2, with D unresolved. V shed 5 bases and J shed 5 bases, with 12 bases lying between them. CDR3 length: 13 amino acids. Germline values: CDR1 SGHAT, CDR2 FQNNGV.

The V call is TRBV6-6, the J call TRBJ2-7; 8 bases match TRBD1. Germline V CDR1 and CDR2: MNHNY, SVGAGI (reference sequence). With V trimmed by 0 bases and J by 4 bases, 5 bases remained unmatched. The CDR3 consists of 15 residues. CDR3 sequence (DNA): TGTGCCAGCAGTTACTCTGAGACAGGGGAATACGAGCAGTACTTC. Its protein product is CASSYSETGEYEQYF.

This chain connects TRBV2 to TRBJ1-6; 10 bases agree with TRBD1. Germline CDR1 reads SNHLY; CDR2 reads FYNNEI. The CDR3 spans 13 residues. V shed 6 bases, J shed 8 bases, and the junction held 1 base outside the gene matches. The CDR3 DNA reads TGTGCCAGCAGCGGGACAGGGGATTCACCCCTCCACTTT. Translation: CASSGTGDSPLHF.

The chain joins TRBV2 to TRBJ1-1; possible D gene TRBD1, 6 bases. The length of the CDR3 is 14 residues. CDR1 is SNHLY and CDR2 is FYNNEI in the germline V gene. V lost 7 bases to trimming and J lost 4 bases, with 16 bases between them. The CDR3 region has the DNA TGTGCCAGCAAACTCTCTGGAGGGGGCACTGAAGCTTTCTTT. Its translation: CASKLSGGGTEAFF.

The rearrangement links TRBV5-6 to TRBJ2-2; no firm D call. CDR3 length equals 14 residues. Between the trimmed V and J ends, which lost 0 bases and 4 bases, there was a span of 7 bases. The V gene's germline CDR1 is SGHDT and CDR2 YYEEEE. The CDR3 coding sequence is TGTGCCAGCAGCTTGGAGCCGGGCACCGGGGAGCTGTTTTTT. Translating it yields CASSLEPGTGELFF. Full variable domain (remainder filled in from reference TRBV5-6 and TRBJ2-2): DAGVTQSPTHLIKTRGQQVTLRCSPKSGHDTVSWYQQALGQGPQFIFQYYEEEERQRGNFPDRFSGHQFPNYSSELNVNALLLGDSALYLCASSLEPGTGELFFGEGSRLTVL.

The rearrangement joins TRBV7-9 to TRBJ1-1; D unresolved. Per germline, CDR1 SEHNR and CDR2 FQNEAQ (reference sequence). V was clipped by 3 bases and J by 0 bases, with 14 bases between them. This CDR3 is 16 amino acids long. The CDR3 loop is CASSLARILMNTEAFF. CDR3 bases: TGTGCCAGCAGCTTGGCCAGGATACTCATGAACACTGAAGCTTTCTTT. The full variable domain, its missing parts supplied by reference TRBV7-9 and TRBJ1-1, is DTGVSQNPRHKITKRGQNVTFRCDPISEHNRLYWYRQTLGQGPEFLTYFQNEAQLEKSRLLSDRFSAERPKGSFSTLEIQRTEQGDSAMYLCASSLARILMNTEAFFGQGTRLTVV.

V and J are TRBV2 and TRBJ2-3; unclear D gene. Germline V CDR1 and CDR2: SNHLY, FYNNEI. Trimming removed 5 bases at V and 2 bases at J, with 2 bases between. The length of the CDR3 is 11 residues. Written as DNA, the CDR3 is TGTGCCAGCAGTTACACAGATACGCAGTATTTT. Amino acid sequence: CASSYTDTQYF.

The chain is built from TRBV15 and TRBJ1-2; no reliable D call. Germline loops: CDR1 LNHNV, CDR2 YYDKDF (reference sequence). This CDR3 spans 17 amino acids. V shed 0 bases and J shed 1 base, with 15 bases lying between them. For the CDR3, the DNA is TGTGCCACCAGCAGAGATTTGTCGGTACTTCATAACTATGGCTACACCTTC. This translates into CATSRDLSVLHNYGYTF.

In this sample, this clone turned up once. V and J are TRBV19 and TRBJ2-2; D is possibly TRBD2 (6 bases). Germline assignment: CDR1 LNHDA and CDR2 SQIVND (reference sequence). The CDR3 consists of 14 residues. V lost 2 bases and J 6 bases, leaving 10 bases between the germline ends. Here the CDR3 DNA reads TGTGCCAGTAGTATAACGGGGGTAGCCGGGGAGCTGTTTTTT. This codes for CASSITGVAGELFF.

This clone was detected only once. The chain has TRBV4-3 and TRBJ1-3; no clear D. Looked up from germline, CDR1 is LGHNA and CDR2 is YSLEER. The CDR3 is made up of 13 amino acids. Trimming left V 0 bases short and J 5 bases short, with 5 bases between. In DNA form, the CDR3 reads TGCGCCAGCAGCCAAGATTTGAGAAACACCATATATTTT. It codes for CASSQDLRNTIYF.

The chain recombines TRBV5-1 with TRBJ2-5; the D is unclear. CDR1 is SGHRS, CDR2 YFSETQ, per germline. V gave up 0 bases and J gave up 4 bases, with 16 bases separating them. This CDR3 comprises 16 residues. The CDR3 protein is CASSLGAEELRETQYF. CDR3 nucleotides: TGCGCCAGCAGCTTGGGGGCAGAGGAATTGAGAGAGACCCAGTACTTC.

The CDR3 spells CASSNSYSNQPQHF. CDR3 coding DNA: TGCGCCAGCAGTAACAGCTATAGCAATCAGCCCCAGCATTTT. J is TRBJ1-5 and V is TRBV10-2; D ambiguous. The germline V and J ends were trimmed by 5 bases and 0 bases, with 8 bases remaining between them. Germline V gives CDR1 WSHSY, CDR2 SAAADI. The CDR3 sequence is 14 residues long.

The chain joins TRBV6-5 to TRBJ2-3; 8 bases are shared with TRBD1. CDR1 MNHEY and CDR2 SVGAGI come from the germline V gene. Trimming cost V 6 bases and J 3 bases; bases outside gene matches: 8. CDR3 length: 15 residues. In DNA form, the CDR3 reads TGTGCCAGCAGAGCCGGACAGGGACGTACAGATACGCAGTATTTT. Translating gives CASRAGQGRTDTQYF.